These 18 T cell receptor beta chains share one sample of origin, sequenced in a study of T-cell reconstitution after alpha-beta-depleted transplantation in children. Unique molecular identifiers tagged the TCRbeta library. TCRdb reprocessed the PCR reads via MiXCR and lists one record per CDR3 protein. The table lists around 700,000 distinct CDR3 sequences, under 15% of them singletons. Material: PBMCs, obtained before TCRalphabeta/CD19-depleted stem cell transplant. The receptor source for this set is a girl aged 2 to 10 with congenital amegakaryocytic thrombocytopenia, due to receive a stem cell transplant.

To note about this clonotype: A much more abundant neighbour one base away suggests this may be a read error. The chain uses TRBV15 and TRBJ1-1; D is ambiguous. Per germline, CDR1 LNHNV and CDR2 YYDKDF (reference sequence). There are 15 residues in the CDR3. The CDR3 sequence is CASSITLTVNTEAFF. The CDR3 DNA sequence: TGTGCCTCCAGCATTACCTTGACGGTGAACACTGAAGCTTTCTTT.

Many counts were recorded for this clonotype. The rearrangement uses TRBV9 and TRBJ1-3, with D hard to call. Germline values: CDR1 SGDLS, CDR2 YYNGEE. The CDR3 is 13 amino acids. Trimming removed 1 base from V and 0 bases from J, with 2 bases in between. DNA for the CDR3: TGTGCCAGCAGCGTAAACTCTGGAAACACCATATATTTT. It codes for CASSVNSGNTIYF.

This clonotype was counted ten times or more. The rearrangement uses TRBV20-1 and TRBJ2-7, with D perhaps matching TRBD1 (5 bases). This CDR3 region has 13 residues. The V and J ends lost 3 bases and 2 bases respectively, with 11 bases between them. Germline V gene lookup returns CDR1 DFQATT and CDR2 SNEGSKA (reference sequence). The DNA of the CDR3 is TGCAGTGCTAGTCCTGCAGGGCCCTACGAGCAGTACTTC. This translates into CSASPAGPYEQYF.

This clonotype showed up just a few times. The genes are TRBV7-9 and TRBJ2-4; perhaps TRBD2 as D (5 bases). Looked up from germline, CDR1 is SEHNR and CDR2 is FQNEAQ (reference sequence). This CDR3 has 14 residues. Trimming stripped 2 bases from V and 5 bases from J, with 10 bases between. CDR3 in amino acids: CASSLLGSQNIQYF. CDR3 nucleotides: TGTGCCAGCAGCTTATTGGGGAGTCAAAACATTCAGTACTTC. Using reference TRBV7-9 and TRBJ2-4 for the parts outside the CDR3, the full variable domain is DTGVSQNPRHKITKRGQNVTFRCDPISEHNRLYWYRQTLGQGPEFLTYFQNEAQLEKSRLLSDRFSAERPKGSFSTLEIQRTEQGDSAMYLCASSLLGSQNIQYFGAGTRLSVL.

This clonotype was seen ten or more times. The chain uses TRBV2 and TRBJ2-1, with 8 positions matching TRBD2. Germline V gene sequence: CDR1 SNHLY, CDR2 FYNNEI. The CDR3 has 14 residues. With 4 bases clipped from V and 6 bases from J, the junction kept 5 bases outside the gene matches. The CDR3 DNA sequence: TGTGCCAGCAGTGCTAGCGGGCCCCTCAATGAGCAGTTCTTC. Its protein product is CASSASGPLNEQFF.

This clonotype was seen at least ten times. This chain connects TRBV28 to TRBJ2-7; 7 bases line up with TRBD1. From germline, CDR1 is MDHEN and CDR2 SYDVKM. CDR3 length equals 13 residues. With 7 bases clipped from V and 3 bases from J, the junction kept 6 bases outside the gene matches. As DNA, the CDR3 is TGTGCCAGCATCCTCAGGGGGAGCTACGAGCAGTACTTC. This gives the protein CASILRGSYEQYF. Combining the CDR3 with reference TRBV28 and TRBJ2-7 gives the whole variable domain DVKVTQSSRYLVKRTGEKVFLECVQDMDHENMFWYRQDPGLGLRLIYFSYDVKMKEKGDIPEGYSVSREKKERFSLILESASTNQTSMYLCASILRGSYEQYFGPGTRLTVT.

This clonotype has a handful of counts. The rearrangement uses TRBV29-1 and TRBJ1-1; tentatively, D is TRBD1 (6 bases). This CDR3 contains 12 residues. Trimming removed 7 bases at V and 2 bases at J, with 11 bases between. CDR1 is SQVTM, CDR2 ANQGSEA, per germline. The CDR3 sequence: CSGGQINTEAFF. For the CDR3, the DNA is TGCAGCGGTGGACAGATCAACACTGAAGCTTTCTTT.

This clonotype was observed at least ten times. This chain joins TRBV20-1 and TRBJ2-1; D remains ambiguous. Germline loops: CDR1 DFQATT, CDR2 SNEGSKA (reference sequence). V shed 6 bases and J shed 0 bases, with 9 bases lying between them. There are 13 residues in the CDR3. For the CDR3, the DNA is TGCAGTGCGTTGCAGAGCTCCTACAATGAGCAGTTCTTC. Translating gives CSALQSSYNEQFF.

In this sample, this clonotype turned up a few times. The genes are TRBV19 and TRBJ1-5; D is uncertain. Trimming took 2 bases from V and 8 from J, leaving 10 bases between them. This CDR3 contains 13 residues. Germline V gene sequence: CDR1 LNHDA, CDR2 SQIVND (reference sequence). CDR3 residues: CASSIQALKPQHF. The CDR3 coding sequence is TGTGCCAGTAGTATACAGGCCTTGAAGCCCCAGCATTTT. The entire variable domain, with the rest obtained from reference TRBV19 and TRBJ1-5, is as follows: DGGITQSPKYLFRKEGQNVTLSCEQNLNHDAMYWYRQDPGQGLRLIYYSQIVNDFQKGDIAEGYSVSREKKESFPLTVTSAQKNPTAFYLCASSIQALKPQHFGDGTRLSIL.

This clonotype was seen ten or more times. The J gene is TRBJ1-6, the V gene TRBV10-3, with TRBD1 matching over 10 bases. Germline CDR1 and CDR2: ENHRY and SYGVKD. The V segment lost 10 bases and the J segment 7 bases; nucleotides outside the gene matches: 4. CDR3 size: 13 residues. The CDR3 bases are TGTGCCAGCGGGACAGGGGACAATTCACCCCTCCACTTT. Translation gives CASGTGDNSPLHF.

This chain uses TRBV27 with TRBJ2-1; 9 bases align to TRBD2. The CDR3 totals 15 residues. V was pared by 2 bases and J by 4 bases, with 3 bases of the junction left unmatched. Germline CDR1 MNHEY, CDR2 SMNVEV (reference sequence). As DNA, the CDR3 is TGTGCCAGCAGTTTAGTGCGGGAGGGATACAATGAGCAGTTCTTC. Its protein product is CASSLVREGYNEQFF.

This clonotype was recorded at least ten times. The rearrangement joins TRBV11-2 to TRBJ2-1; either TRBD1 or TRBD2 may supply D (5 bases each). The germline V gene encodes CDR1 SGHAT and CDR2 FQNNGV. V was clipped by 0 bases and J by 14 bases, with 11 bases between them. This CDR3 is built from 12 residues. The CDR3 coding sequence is TGTGCCAGCAGCTTAGACTTACGGGGCAAGTTCTTC. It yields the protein CASSLDLRGKFF.

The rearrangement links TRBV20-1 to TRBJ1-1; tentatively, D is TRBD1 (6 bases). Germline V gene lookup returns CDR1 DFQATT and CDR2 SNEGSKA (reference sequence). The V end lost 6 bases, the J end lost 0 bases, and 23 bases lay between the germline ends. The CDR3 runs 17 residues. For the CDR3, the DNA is TGCAGTGCCCTCTCACTAGATCCTTGGACAGTGAACACTGAAGCTTTCTTT. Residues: CSALSLDPWTVNTEAFF.

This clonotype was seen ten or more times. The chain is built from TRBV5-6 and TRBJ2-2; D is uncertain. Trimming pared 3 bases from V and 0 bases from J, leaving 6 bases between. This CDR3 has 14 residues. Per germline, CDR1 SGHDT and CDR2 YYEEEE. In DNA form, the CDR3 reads TGTGCCAGCAGCTCCGTCCCGAACACCGGGGAGCTGTTTTTT. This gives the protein CASSSVPNTGELFF.

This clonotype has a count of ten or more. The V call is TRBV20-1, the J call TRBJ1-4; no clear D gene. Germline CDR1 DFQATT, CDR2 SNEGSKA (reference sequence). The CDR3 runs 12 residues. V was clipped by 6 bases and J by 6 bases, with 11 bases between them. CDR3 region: CSAGVSDEKLFF. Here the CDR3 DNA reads TGCAGTGCCGGTGTCTCCGATGAAAAACTGTTTTTT.

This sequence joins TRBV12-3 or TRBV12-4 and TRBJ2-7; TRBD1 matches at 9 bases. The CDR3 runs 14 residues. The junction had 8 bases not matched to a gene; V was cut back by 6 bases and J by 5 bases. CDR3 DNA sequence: TGTGCCAGCAGCAAACTACAGGGGGCCGACGAGCAGTACTTC. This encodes CASSKLQGADEQYF.

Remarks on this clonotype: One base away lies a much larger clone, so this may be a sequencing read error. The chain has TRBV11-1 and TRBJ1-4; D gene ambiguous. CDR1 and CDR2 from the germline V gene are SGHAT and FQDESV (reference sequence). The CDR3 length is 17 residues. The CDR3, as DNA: TGTTCCAGCAGCTTAGACGGACCATTAACCGGTTTAGCAAAACTGTTTTTT. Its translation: CSSSLDGPLTGLAKLFF.

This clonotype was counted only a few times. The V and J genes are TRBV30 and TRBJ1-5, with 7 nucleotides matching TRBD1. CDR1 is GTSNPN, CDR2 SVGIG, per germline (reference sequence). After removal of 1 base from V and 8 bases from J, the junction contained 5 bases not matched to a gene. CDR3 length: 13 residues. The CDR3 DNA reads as TGTGCCTGGAGTGGACAGGGTTGGGAGCCCCAGCATTTT. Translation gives CAWSGQGWEPQHF.